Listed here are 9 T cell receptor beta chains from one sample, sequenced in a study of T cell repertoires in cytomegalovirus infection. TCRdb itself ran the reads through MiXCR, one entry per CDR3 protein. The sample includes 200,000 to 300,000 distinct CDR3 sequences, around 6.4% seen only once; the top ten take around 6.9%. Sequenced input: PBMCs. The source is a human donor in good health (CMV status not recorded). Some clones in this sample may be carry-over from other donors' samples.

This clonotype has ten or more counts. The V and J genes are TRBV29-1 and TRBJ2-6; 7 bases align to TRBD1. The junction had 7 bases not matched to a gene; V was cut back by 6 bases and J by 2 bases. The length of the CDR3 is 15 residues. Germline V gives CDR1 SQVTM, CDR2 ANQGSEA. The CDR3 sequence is CSVDTGETGANVLTF. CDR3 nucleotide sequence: TGCAGCGTAGATACAGGGGAAACTGGGGCCAACGTCCTGACTTTC.

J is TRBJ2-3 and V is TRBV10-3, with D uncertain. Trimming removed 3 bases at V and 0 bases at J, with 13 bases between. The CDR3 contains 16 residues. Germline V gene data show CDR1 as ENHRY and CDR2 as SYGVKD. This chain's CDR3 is CAISDTDTTSTDTQYF. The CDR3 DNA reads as TGTGCCATCAGTGACACGGATACAACTAGCACAGATACGCAGTATTTT.

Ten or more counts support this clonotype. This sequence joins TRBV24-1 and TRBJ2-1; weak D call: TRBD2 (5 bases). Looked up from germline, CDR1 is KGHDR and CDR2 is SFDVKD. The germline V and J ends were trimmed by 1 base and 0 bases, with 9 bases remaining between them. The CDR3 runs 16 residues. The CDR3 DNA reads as TGTGCCACCAGTGATTTCGAGGGTAGCTCCTACAATGAGCAGTTCTTC. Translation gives CATSDFEGSSYNEQFF.

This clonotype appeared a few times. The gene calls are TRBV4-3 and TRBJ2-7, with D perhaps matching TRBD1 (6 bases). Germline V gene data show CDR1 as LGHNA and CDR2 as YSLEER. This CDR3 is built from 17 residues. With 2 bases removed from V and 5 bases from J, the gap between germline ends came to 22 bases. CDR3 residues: CASSQQLGHPGVDEQYF. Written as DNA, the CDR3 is TGCGCCAGCAGCCAACAACTGGGACATCCGGGCGTGGACGAGCAGTACTTC.

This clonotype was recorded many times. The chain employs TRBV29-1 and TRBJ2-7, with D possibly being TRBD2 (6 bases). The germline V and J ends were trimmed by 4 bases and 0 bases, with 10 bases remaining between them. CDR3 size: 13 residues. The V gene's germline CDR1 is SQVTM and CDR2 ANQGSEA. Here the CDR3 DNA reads TGCAGCGTTGCCGGGGGACCCTCCTACGAGCAGTACTTC. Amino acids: CSVAGGPSYEQYF.

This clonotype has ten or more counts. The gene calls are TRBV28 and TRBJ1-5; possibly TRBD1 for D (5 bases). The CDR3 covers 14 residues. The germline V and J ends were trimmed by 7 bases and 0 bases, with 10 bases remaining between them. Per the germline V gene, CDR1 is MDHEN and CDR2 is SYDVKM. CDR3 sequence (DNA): TGTGCCAGCATTGGGGGGGTTAGCAATCAGCCCCAGCATTTT. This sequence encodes CASIGGVSNQPQHF.

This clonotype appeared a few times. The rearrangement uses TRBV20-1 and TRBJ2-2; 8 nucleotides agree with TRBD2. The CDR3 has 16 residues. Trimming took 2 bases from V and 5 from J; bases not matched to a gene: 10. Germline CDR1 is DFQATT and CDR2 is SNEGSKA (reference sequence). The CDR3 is CSARRGSGGDTGELFF. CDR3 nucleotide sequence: TGCAGTGCTAGAAGGGGCTCGGGGGGGGATACCGGGGAGCTGTTTTTT.

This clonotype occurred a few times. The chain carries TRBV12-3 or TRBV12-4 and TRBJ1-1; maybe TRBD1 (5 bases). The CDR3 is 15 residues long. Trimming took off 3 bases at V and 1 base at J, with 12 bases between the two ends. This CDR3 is CASSLGEQENTEAFF. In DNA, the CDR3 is TGTGCCAGCAGTTTGGGGGAACAGGAGAACACTGAAGCTTTCTTT.

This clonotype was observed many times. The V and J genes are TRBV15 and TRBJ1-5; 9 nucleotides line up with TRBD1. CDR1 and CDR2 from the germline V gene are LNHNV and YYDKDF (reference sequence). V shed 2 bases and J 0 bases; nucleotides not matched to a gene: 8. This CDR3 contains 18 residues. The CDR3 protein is CATSRNPGQGHSNQPQHF. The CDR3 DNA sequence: TGTGCCACCAGCAGAAATCCGGGACAGGGTCATAGCAATCAGCCCCAGCATTTT.